This T cell receptor (beta chain) comes out of a study of blood T cells in healthy people across ages. Combining a sample-barcoded 5' primer with a J-beta primer mix, a second PCR ran for roughly 6 to 12 cycles. TCRdb recomputed calls from the 5' RACE reads with MiXCR, one row per CDR3 protein. The sample lists hundreds of thousands of distinct CDR3 sequences, 55% to 75% occurring once. The trim removed 8 bases at V and 8 bases at J, leaving 10 bases unmatched. CDR1 SGHTA and CDR2 FQGNSA come from the germline V gene. CDR3 length: 14 amino acids. Every participating donor contributed about 10 milliliters of peripheral blood through a draw.

Sequences were obtained from blood. The chain joins TRBV7-2 to TRBJ1-4; 8 nucleotides align to TRBD1. The TCR was taken from a man aged 30 to 39 in good health. DNA for the CDR3: TGTGCCAGCCGTAGACAGGGGAGTTTAGAAAAACTGTTTTTT. Amino acid sequence: CASRRQGSLEKLFF.